These 24 T cell receptor beta chains originate from one sample sequenced in a study of cytomegalovirus exposure and HLA in healthy donors. A multiplex PCR was run with 60 Vbeta primers and 13 Jbeta primers. The table came from immunoSEQ multiplex PCR; TCRdb's copy has only in-frame clones and leaves some out. The table includes roughly 140,000 clones, about 72% detected once. The specimen was PBMCs. The receptors stem from a man aged 40-49 years in good health and CMV-seronegative.

For the CDR3, the DNA is TGTGCCAGCAGCTTAGTGTCAGGGGACACTGAAGCTTTCTTT. The encoded protein is CASSLVSGDTEAFF. The rearrangement uses TRBV7-2 and TRBJ1-1; possible D gene TRBD1, 6 bases. V lost 1 base and J lost 3, with 9 bases in between. This CDR3 has 14 residues. CDR1 and CDR2 from the germline V gene are SGHTA and FQGNSA.

The CDR3 sequence: CASSTGRDSYEQYF. The CDR3 DNA reads as TGTGCCAGTAGTACAGGCAGAGACTCCTACGAGCAGTACTTC. This chain uses TRBV19 with TRBJ2-7, with no clear D. Trimming cost V 4 bases and J 0 bases, with 10 bases left between them. The germline gives CDR1 LNHDA, CDR2 SQIVND (reference sequence). The CDR3 runs to 14 residues.

The chain links TRBV6-1 to TRBJ1-5; the match to TRBD1 covers 10 bases. CDR1 MNHNS and CDR2 SASEGT come from the germline V gene. Germline trimming cut 4 bases from V and 1 base from J; bases unmatched to any gene: 7. The CDR3 sequence is 17 residues long. CDR3 sequence: CASSGDRGGLSNQPQHF. In nucleotides, the CDR3 is TGTGCCAGCAGTGGGGACAGGGGAGGTCTAAGCAATCAGCCCCAGCATTTT.

J is TRBJ1-5 and V is TRBV30; 7 bases are shared with TRBD1. This CDR3 is 13 amino acids long. Germline values: CDR1 GTSNPN, CDR2 SVGIG (reference sequence). The V gene end was trimmed by 7 bases and the J gene end by 3 bases; junction bases not matched to a gene: 6. The CDR3 DNA is TGTGCCTCAGGAGACAGGGACAATCAGCCCCAGCATTTT. Protein sequence: CASGDRDNQPQHF.

CDR3 protein: CASSRGQGVWGAFF. In DNA, the CDR3 is TGTGCCAGCAGCAGAGGACAGGGGGTTTGGGGAGCTTTCTTT. V gene TRBV6-5 combines with J gene TRBJ1-1, with 10 nucleotides matching TRBD1. The CDR3 totals 14 residues. Germline V gene lookup returns CDR1 MNHEY and CDR2 SVGAGI. Trimming cost V 6 bases and J 10 bases; bases outside gene matches: 11.

The chain carries TRBV7-9 and TRBJ2-7, with D possibly being TRBD2 (5 bases). Germline V gives CDR1 SEHNR, CDR2 FQNEAQ (reference sequence). This CDR3 region has 13 residues. Trimming took off 1 base at V and 3 bases at J, with 7 bases between the two ends. DNA for the CDR3: TGTGCCAGCAGCTTAGGAGGGAACTACGAGCAGTACTTC. This sequence encodes CASSLGGNYEQYF.

This rearrangement joins TRBV4-3 to TRBJ2-1, with D possibly matching TRBD1 (6 bases). V lost 1 base, J lost 0 bases, and 13 bases lay in between. CDR1 and CDR2 (germline): LGHNA, YSLEER. This CDR3 is built from 17 residues. CDR3 in amino acids: CASSQATGWDSYNEQFF. Here the CDR3 DNA reads TGCGCCAGCAGCCAAGCTACAGGGTGGGACTCCTACAATGAGCAGTTCTTC.

The chain recombines TRBV7-2 with TRBJ2-1; 9 nucleotides agree with TRBD2. Germline CDR1 reads SGHTA; CDR2 reads FQGNSA. The CDR3 is made up of 17 amino acids. J lost 4 bases, V lost 1 base, and 8 bases had no gene match. The CDR3 DNA reads as TGTGCCAGCAGCTTAGAGGGCGGGAGGGCCGCTTACAATGAGCAGTTCTTC. It yields the protein CASSLEGGRAAYNEQFF.

J is TRBJ1-1 and V is TRBV5-1; possibly TRBD1 for D (6 bases). Germline V gene sequence: CDR1 SGHRS, CDR2 YFSETQ. Trimming removed 0 bases from V and 0 bases from J, with 18 bases in between. This CDR3 region has 18 residues. In DNA, the CDR3 is TGCGCCAGCAGCTTGGCGGCCCCCTCGCAGGGGATGAACACTGAAGCTTTCTTT. Amino acids: CASSLAAPSQGMNTEAFF.

In this sample, this clone turned up once. V usage is TRBV7-2 and J usage is TRBJ1-1; 9 nucleotides agree with TRBD1. The V gene's germline CDR1 is SGHTA and CDR2 FQGNSA. This CDR3 comprises 12 residues. J was trimmed by 10 bases and V by 4 bases; bases with no gene match: 4. CDR3 in amino acids: CASSSDRGTAFF. In DNA form, the CDR3 reads TGTGCCAGCAGCTCGGACAGGGGAACAGCTTTCTTT.

The V and J genes are TRBV18 and TRBJ1-1; D might be TRBD1 (6 bases). CDR1 is KGHSH, CDR2 LQKENI, per germline. The V end was cut by 2 bases, the J end by 7 bases, with 8 bases between. CDR3 length: 12 residues. Written as DNA, the CDR3 is TGTGCCAGCTCACCAAGGGGGATTGAAGCTTTCTTT. Protein: CASSPRGIEAFF.

The chain carries TRBV5-5 and TRBJ2-7, with TRBD2 matching 12 bases. V trimming: 2 bases; J trimming: 7 bases; junction bases outside the gene matches: 7. In germline, CDR1 is SGHKS, CDR2 YYEKEE (reference sequence). The length of the CDR3 is 15 residues. CDR3 protein: CASSLLAGGLGEQYF. The CDR3 bases are TGTGCCAGCAGCTTACTAGCGGGAGGTTTGGGAGAGCAGTACTTC.

The chain joins TRBV7-2 to TRBJ1-1; D not resolved. From germline, CDR1 is SGHTA and CDR2 FQGNSA. With 2 bases removed from V and 8 bases from J, the gap between germline ends came to 15 bases. The length of the CDR3 is 14 residues. CDR3 sequence: CASSLSRMSQEAFF. The CDR3 DNA sequence: TGTGCCAGCAGCTTAAGTCGTATGTCCCAGGAAGCTTTCTTT.

The chain couples TRBV12-2 to TRBJ2-7; TRBD1, the table's D call, lacks a check against the DNA. TRBV12-2 constitutes a pseudogene. The CDR3 runs 17 residues. The CDR3 sequence: CASRLPDGQMNSYEQYF. CDR3 nucleotide sequence: TGTGCAAGTCGCTTACCAGACGGACAGATGAACTCCTACGAGCAGTACTTC.

The chain carries TRBV11-2 and TRBJ2-7; D gene uncertain. Trimming stripped 1 base from V and 0 bases from J, with 10 bases between. CDR1 is SGHAT, CDR2 FQNNGV, per germline. This CDR3 region has 15 residues. The CDR3 sequence: CASSLAYTSSYEQYF. The CDR3 DNA sequence: TGTGCCAGCAGCTTAGCGTACACCAGCTCCTACGAGCAGTACTTC.

The chain carries TRBV6-6 and TRBJ2-1, with 11 positions matching TRBD2. In germline, CDR1 is MNHNY, CDR2 SVGAGI (reference sequence). J was trimmed by 6 bases and V by 4 bases; bases with no gene match: 8. This CDR3 has 16 amino acids. CDR3 protein: CASSSLTSGKGNEQFF. In nucleotides, the CDR3 is TGTGCCAGCAGTTCCCTGACTAGCGGGAAGGGCAATGAGCAGTTCTTC.

This clone was counted a few times. CDR3: CASSRGYTEAFF. CDR3 nucleotide sequence: TGTGCCAGTAGTCGGGGTTATACTGAAGCTTTCTTT. This sequence joins TRBV19 and TRBJ1-1, with no clear D. The CDR3 has 12 amino acids. CDR1 is LNHDA, CDR2 SQIVND, per germline (reference sequence). Between the trimmed V and J ends, which lost 5 bases and 5 bases, there was a span of 9 bases.

Only one count was recorded for this clone. J is TRBJ2-1 and V is TRBV7-8; D is undetermined. V was shortened by 4 bases and J by 5 bases, with 12 bases between the two germline ends. Germline-derived CDR1 and CDR2 are SGHVS and FQNEAQ. This CDR3 has 14 residues. The CDR3 region has the DNA TGTGCCAGCAGCTCCGGATACAGAAACAATGAGCAGTTCTTC. Encoded protein: CASSSGYRNNEQFF.

This sequence joins TRBV2 and TRBJ1-2, with TRBD1 matching over 9 bases. V trimming: 8 bases; J trimming: 6 bases; junction bases outside the gene matches: 10. Germline assignment: CDR1 SNHLY and CDR2 FYNNEI. The CDR3 covers 14 residues. CDR3 residues: CASLQDRGRDGYTF. CDR3 DNA: TGTGCCAGCCTACAGGACAGGGGTCGTGATGGCTACACCTTC.

The V gene is TRBV5-1, the J gene TRBJ1-1; maybe TRBD1 (5 bases). Germline assignment: CDR1 SGHRS and CDR2 YFSETQ. This CDR3 comprises 16 residues. V lost 4 bases and J 1 base, leaving 17 bases between the germline ends. The CDR3 loop reads CASSRAGTGANTEAFF. CDR3 DNA sequence: TGCGCCAGCAGCCGCGCAGGGACTGGGGCGAACACTGAAGCTTTCTTT.

The CDR3 DNA reads TGTGCCACCCGGGACAGTACCTATAATTCACCCCTCCACTTT. It encodes CATRDSTYNSPLHF. V gene TRBV19 combines with J gene TRBJ1-6, with TRBD1 matching 7 bases. The CDR3 totals 14 residues. Germline CDR1 is LNHDA and CDR2 is SQIVND (reference sequence). The trim removed 10 bases at V and 2 bases at J, leaving 5 bases unmatched.

The chain joins TRBV29-1 to TRBJ1-5; possible D gene TRBD1, 5 bases. The CDR3 is made up of 15 amino acids. The ends were cut back, 4 bases at V and 0 bases at J, with 13 bases in the middle. Germline lookup yields CDR1 SQVTM and CDR2 ANQGSEA. DNA of the CDR3: TGCAGCGTTGCGGACACACGAGATAGCAATCAGCCCCAGCATTTT. This encodes CSVADTRDSNQPQHF.

V usage is TRBV7-9 and J usage is TRBJ2-1, with 7 bases matching TRBD2. Germline V gene sequence: CDR1 SEHNR, CDR2 FQNEAQ (reference sequence). Losses at the gene ends were 7 bases for V and 2 bases for J; bases not matched to a gene: 8. CDR3 size: 15 residues. This CDR3 is CASNRGEGPYNEQFF. CDR3 nucleotides: TGTGCCAGCAACCGGGGGGAGGGCCCCTACAATGAGCAGTTCTTC. Looking up the rest from reference TRBV7-9 and TRBJ2-1 gives the full variable domain: DTGVSQNPRHKITKRGQNVTFRCDPISEHNRLYWYRQTLGQGPEFLTYFQNEAQLEKSRLLSDRFSAERPKGSFSTLEIQRTEQGDSAMYLCASNRGEGPYNEQFFGPGTRLTVL.

The chain combines TRBV7-8 with TRBJ2-1, with 14 bases aligning to TRBD2. CDR3 length: 15 amino acids. Germline loops: CDR1 SGHVS, CDR2 FQNEAQ. V lost 3 bases to trimming and J lost 9 bases; unmatched junction nucleotides: 4. This CDR3 reads CASSLTSGGASEQFF. The CDR3 DNA is TGTGCCAGCAGCTTGACTAGCGGGGGGGCCTCTGAGCAGTTCTTC.